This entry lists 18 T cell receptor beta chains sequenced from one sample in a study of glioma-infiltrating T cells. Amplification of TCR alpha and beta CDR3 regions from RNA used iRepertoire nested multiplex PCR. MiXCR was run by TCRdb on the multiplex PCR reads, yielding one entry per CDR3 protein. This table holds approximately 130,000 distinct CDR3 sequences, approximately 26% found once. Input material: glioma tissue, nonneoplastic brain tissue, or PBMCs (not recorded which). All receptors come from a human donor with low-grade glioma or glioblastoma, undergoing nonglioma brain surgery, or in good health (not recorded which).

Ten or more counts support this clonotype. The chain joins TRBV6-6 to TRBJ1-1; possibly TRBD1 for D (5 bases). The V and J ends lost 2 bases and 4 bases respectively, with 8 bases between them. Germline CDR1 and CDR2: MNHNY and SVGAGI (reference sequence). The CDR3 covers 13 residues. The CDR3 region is CASSYQGVTEAFF. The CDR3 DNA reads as TGTGCCAGCAGTTACCAGGGTGTCACTGAAGCTTTCTTT.

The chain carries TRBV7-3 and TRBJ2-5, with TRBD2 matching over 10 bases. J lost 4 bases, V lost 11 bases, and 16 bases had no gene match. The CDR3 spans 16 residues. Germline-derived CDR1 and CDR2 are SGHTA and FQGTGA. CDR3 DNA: TGTGCCGATCCTTCCCCGCTAGCGGGGGTTCGAGAGACCCAGTACTTC. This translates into CADPSPLAGVRETQYF.

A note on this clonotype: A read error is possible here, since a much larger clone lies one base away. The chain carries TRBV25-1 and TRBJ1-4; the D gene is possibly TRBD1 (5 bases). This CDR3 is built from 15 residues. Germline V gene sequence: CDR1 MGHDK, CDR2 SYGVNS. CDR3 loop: CAGSLSRAGNEKLFF. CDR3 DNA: TGTGCCGGCAGCCTCTCCAGGGCGGGTAATGAAAAACTGTTTTTT.

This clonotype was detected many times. The CDR3 DNA sequence: TGTGCCAGCAGCTTAAGACAGGACGTATACAATGAGCAGTTCTTC. Translating gives CASSLRQDVYNEQFF. The chain combines TRBV7-9 with TRBJ2-1; maybe TRBD1 (6 bases). Trimming stripped 2 bases from V and 4 bases from J, with 12 bases between. The CDR3 sequence is 15 residues long. Germline loops: CDR1 SEHNR, CDR2 FQNEAQ (reference sequence). Based on the CDR3 plus reference TRBV7-9 and TRBJ2-1, the full variable domain is DTGVSQNPRHKITKRGQNVTFRCDPISEHNRLYWYRQTLGQGPEFLTYFQNEAQLEKSRLLSDRFSAERPKGSFSTLEIQRTEQGDSAMYLCASSLRQDVYNEQFFGPGTRLTVL.

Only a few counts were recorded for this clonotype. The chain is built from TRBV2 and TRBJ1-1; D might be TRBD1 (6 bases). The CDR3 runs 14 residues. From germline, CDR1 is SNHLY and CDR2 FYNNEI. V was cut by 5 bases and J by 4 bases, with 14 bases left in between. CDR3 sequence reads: CASSYQQGVTEAFF. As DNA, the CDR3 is TGTGCCAGCAGTTATCAACAGGGAGTCACTGAAGCTTTCTTT.

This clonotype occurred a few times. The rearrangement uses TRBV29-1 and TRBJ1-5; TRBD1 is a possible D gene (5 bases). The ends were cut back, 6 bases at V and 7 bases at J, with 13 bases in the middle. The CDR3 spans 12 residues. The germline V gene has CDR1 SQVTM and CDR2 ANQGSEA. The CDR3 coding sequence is TGCAGCGTGGGGGGAGCGGAACAGCCCCAGCATTTT. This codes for CSVGGAEQPQHF.

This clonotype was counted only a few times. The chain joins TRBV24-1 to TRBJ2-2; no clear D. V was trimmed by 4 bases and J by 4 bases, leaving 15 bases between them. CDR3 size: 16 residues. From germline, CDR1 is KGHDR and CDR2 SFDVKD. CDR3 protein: CATSDPWKIGTGELFF. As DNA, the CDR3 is TGTGCCACCAGTGACCCTTGGAAGATCGGCACCGGGGAGCTGTTTTTT.

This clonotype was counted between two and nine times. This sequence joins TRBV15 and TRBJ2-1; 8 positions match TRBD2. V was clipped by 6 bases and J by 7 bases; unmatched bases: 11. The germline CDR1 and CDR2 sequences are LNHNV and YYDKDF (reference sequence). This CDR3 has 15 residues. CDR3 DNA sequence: TGTGCCACCAGAGGCGGGACTAGAGTTTTTAATGAGCAGTTCTTC. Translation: CATRGGTRVFNEQFF.

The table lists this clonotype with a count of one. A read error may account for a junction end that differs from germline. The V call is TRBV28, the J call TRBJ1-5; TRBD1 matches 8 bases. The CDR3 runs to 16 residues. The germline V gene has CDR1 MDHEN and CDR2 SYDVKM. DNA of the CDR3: TGTGCCATCAGTGACCCCGACAGGGGCCCCAGGCAGCCCCAGAATTTT. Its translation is CAISDPDRGPRQPQNF.

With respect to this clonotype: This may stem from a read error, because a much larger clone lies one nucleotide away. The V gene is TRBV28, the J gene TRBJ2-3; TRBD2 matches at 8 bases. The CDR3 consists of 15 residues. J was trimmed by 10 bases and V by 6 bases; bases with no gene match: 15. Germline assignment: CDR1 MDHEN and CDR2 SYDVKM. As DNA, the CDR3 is TGTGCCAGCAGCTACGGGACTAGTTATGGCGATGCGCAGTATTTT. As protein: CASSYGTSYGDAQYF. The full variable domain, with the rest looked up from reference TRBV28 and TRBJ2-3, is DVKVTQSSRYLVKRTGEKVFLECVQDMDHENMFWYRQDPGLGLRLIYFSYDVKMKEKGDIPEGYSVSREKKERFSLILESASTNQTSMYLCASSYGTSYGDAQYFGPGTRLTVL.

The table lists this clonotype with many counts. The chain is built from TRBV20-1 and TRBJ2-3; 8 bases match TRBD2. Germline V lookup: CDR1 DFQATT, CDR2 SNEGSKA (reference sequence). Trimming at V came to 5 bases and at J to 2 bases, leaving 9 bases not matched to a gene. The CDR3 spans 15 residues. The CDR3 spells CSAGPPAGDTDTQYF. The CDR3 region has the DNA TGCAGTGCTGGGCCTCCAGCGGGGGACACAGATACGCAGTATTTT.

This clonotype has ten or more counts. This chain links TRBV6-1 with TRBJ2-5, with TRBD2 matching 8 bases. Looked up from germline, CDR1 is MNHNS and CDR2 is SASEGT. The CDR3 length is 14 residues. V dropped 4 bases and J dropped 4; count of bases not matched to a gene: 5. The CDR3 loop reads CASSVSGGRETQYF. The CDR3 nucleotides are TGTGCCAGCAGTGTCAGCGGGGGTAGAGAGACCCAGTACTTC.

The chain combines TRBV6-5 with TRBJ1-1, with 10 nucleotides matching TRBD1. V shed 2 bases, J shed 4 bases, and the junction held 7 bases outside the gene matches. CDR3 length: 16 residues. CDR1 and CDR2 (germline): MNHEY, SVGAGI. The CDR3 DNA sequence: TGTGCCAGCAGTTACCGCTCCGGGACAGGGGTCACTGAAGCTTTCTTT. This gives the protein CASSYRSGTGVTEAFF.

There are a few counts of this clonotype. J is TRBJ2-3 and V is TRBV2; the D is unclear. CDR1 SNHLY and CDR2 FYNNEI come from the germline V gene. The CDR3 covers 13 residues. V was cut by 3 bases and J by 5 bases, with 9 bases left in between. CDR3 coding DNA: TGTGCCAGCAGTGATGGCAGCCGAGATACGCAGTATTTT. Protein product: CASSDGSRDTQYF. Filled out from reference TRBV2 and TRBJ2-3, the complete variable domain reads EPEVTQTPSHQVTQMGQEVILRCVPISNHLYFYWYRQILGQKVEFLVSFYNNEISEKSEIFDDQFSVERPDGSNFTLKIRSTKLEDSAMYFCASSDGSRDTQYFGPGTRLTVL.

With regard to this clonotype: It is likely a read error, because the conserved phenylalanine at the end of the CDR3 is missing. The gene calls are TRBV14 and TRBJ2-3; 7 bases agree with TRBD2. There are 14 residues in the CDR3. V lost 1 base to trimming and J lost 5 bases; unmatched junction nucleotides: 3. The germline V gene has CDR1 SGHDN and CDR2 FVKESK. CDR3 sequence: CASSQGLAGDTQYS. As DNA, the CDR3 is TGTGCCAGCAGCCAAGGACTAGCAGGAGATACGCAGTATTCT.

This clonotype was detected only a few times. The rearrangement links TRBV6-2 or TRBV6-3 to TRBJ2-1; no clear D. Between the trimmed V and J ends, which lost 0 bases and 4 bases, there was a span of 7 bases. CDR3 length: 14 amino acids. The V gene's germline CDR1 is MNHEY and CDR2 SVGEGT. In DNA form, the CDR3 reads TGTGCCAGCAGTTACTCCAGCCGGTACAATGAGCAGTTCTTC. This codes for CASSYSSRYNEQFF.

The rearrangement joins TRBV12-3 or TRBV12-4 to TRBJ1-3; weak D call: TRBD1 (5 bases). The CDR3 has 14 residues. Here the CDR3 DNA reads TGTGTAGCCAGGCGGGGGTACTCTGGAAACACCATATATTTT. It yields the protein CVARRGYSGNTIYF.

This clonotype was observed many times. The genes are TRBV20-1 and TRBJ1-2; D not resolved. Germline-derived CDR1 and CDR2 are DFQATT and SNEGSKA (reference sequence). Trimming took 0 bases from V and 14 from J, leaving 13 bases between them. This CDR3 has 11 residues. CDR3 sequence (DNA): TGCAGTGCTAGAGATCTGGTCCTCCAGACCTTC. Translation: CSARDLVLQTF.